The sequence of this TCR beta chain was determined in a study of cytomegalovirus exposure and HLA in healthy donors. Study-wide context: Of 300 to 500 genotyped donors, 81% grouped in the Caucasian-associated ancestry cluster. Findings of the study overall: Presence/absence analyses assumed roughly uniform sequencing depth across donors, which may not hold. HLA alleles were associated with fewer than 20,000 TCR beta sequences in a later analysis at 0.05 false discovery rate. It was reported that TCR beta sequences correctly inferred the HLA-A and HLA-B alleles for most subjects.

The PCR made use of 60 Vbeta and 13 Jbeta primers. The repertoire was sequenced with immunoSEQ multiplex PCR; TCRdb's copy has only in-frame clones and lacks some. The table records 90,000 to 150,000 clones, around 69% of them present only once. In this sample, this clone turned up a few times. Its antigen remains unidentified. Germline V gives CDR1 SGDLS, CDR2 YYNGEE. V shed 3 bases, J shed 5 bases, and the junction held 14 bases outside the gene matches. This CDR3 spans 17 amino acids. The rearrangement joins TRBV9 to TRBJ2-3, with 8 bases identical to TRBD2. The source of this sequence is a woman aged 40 to 49 in good health and CMV-seropositive. Material for sequencing was PBMCs. The CDR3 coding sequence is TGTGCCAGCAGCGCGCAACTACGGGGGGGGCAGGGAGATACGCAGTATTTT. Amino acid sequence: CASSAQLRGGQGDTQYF.